This T cell receptor (beta chain) appears in the sequencing data of a study of T cells in Graves' hyperthyroidism and ophthalmopathy. Study in general: Once the initial diagnosis was made, peripheral blood was obtained before any treatment.

The CDR3 runs 13 residues. V was clipped by 5 bases and J by 3 bases, with 11 bases between them. Looked up from germline, CDR1 is MNHEY and CDR2 is SMNVEV (reference sequence). RNA transcripts served as the template for amplifying TCR beta CDR3 regions. Using the HTBI primer set, a first-round RT-PCR was run on the TCR CDR3. TCRdb analysed the multiplex PCR reads with MiXCR anew, one entry per CDR3 protein. The repertoire holds hundreds of thousands of distinct CDR3 sequences, with approximately 40% as singletons. Stable hyperthyroidism: no ophthalmopathy progression over 18 months of follow-up. Hyperthyroidism had been newly diagnosed in patients aged 18 to 65, and its duration was under 2 months. Diagnostic decisions used clinical symptoms, serum thyroxine and TRAb, thyroid ultrasound and orbital computed tomography.

The sequence was collected from a middle-aged woman with Graves' hyperthyroidism. The V and J genes are TRBV27 and TRBJ2-7; possible D gene TRBD1, 5 bases. The sample taken for sequencing was blood. The DNA for the CDR3 is TGTGCCAGCAGTGTAAGACAGTTCTACGAGCAGTACTTC. Protein product: CASSVRQFYEQYF.